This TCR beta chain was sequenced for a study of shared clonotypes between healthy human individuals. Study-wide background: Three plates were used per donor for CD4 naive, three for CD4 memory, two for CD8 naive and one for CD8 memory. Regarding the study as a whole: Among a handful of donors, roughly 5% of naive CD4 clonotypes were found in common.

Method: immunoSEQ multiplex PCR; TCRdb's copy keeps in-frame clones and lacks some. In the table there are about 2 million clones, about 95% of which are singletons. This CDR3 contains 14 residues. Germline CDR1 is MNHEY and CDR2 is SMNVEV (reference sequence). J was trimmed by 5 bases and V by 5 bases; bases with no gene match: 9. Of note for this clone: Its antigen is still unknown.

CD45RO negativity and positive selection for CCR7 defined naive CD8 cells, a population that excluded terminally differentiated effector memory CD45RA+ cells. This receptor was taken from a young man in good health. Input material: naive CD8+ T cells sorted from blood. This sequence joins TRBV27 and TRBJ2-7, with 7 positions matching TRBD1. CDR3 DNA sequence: TGTGCCAGCAGTCCACGACAGGGTTCCAACGAGCAGTACTTC. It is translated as CASSPRQGSNEQYF.